This passage covers 12 T cell receptor beta chains from one sample sequenced in a study of cytotoxic CD8 clonotypes in ibrutinib-treated CLL. The assay was immunoSEQ multiplex PCR, and TCRdb's table has in-frame clones only and misses some. The table lists over 200,000 clones, 79% of them singletons, with approximately 10% in the top ten. The input for sequencing was PBMCs, taken after 12 months of ibrutinib treatment. The source of these receptors is a human donor with chronic lymphocytic leukemia.

As regards this clone: Additional DNA sequences in this sample encode the identical CDR3. The genes are TRBV7-9 and TRBJ2-7, with a tentative D call TRBD2 (6 bases). Trimming took 1 base from V and 2 from J, leaving 12 bases between them. The CDR3 consists of 15 residues. The germline V gene encodes CDR1 SEHNR and CDR2 FQNEAQ (reference sequence). The CDR3 protein is CASSLEGGATYEQYF. CDR3 nucleotide sequence: TGTGCCAGCAGCTTAGAAGGCGGGGCAACCTACGAGCAGTACTTC.

This chain links TRBV7-3 with TRBJ2-2, with a weak D call TRBD1 (7 bases). Deletions cut 5 bases from V and 2 bases from J, with 15 bases between. CDR1 and CDR2 (germline): SGHTA, FQGTGA. The CDR3 totals 16 residues. CDR3 sequence (DNA): TGTGCCAGCAGCGCAGGGGGGAATCTAAACACCGGGGAGCTGTTTTTT. The encoded protein is CASSAGGNLNTGELFF.

This clone was found a few times. V is TRBV9 and J is TRBJ1-6; D not resolved. The CDR3 contains 15 residues. The V gene's germline CDR1 is SGDLS and CDR2 YYNGEE. The V and J ends lost 2 bases and 5 bases respectively, with 11 bases between them. The DNA of the CDR3 is TGTGCCAGCAGCGTGGCCGGGTCAAATAATTCACCCCTCCACTTT. This translates into CASSVAGSNNSPLHF.

The rearrangement links TRBV9 to TRBJ1-2; tentatively, D is TRBD1 (6 bases). The germline V gene has CDR1 SGDLS and CDR2 YYNGEE. The CDR3 consists of 14 residues. Trimming removed 3 bases at V and 2 bases at J, with 11 bases between. The CDR3 sequence is CASSDRGGNYGYTF. CDR3 nucleotides: TGTGCCAGCAGCGACCGGGGGGGCAACTATGGCTACACCTTC.

V is TRBV27 and J is TRBJ1-1; 8 positions agree with TRBD1. CDR1 is MNHEY and CDR2 is SMNVEV in the germline V gene (reference sequence). Trimming at V came to 8 bases and at J to 1 base, leaving 6 bases not matched to a gene. The CDR3 extends over 14 amino acids. The chain's CDR3 is CASGYRGENTEAFF. CDR3 nucleotides: TGTGCCAGCGGTTACAGGGGGGAGAACACTGAAGCTTTCTTT.

The chain links TRBV27 to TRBJ1-1, with D perhaps matching TRBD1 (6 bases). The germline gives CDR1 MNHEY, CDR2 SMNVEV (reference sequence). The CDR3 runs to 16 residues. The V end lost 7 bases, the J end lost 4 bases, and 22 bases lay between the germline ends. In nucleotides, the CDR3 is TGTGCCAGCAATCGAAACCCCGGAGGGGGGATCACTGAAGCTTTCTTT. Translating it yields CASNRNPGGGITEAFF.

The chain links TRBV7-2 to TRBJ2-7; D unresolved. CDR1 and CDR2 from the germline V gene are SGHTA and FQGNSA. CDR3 length: 12 residues. Trimming pared 3 bases from V and 6 bases from J, leaving 9 bases between. The CDR3 DNA reads as TGTGCCAGCAGCTTTTCCCAGCCCGAGCAGTACTTC. It specifies CASSFSQPEQYF.

With regard to this clone: One junction end does not reproduce the germline sequence, and a read error may be involved. As DNA, the CDR3 is TGTGCCAGCGGCTTAGACCGGACGCGACCCTCCTACGAGCAGTACTTC. The encoded protein is CASGLDRTRPSYEQYF. This sequence joins TRBV7-9 and TRBJ2-7, with D uncertain. This CDR3 is 16 amino acids long. Germline assignment: CDR1 SEHNR and CDR2 FQNEAQ (reference sequence). Full variable domain (missing parts from reference TRBV7-9 and TRBJ2-7): DTGVSQNPRHKITKRGQNVTFRCDPISEHNRLYWYRQTLGQGPEFLTYFQNEAQLEKSRLLSDRFSAERPKGSFSTLEIQRTEQGDSAMYLCASGLDRTRPSYEQYFGPGTRLTVT.

This clone was detected ten times or more. This sequence joins TRBV27 and TRBJ2-7; 7 nucleotides match TRBD1. This CDR3 comprises 11 residues. Losses at the gene ends were 6 bases for V and 10 bases for J; bases not matched to a gene: 6. The V gene's germline CDR1 is MNHEY and CDR2 SMNVEV (reference sequence). CDR3 sequence: CASSIDRVQYF. CDR3 DNA sequence: TGTGCCAGCAGCATCGACAGGGTACAGTACTTC.

V is TRBV6-5 and J is TRBJ2-3, with D unclear. The CDR3 length is 15 residues. Germline lookup yields CDR1 MNHEY and CDR2 SVGAGI. V was pared by 2 bases and J by 0 bases, with 9 bases between. This CDR3 is CASSYLGYSTDTQYF. In DNA form, the CDR3 reads TGTGCCAGCAGTTACCTGGGATATAGCACAGATACGCAGTATTTT.

The CDR3 loop reads CASSIGQGRPHQPQHF. The CDR3, as DNA: TGTGCCAGTAGTATAGGCCAGGGGAGGCCTCATCAGCCCCAGCATTTT. The chain has TRBV19 and TRBJ1-5; TRBD1 might be the D (6 bases). Germline assignment: CDR1 LNHDA and CDR2 SQIVND (reference sequence). V was cut by 1 base and J by 5 bases, with 15 bases left in between. This CDR3 contains 16 residues.

The chain carries TRBV2 and TRBJ2-1; D may be TRBD2 (6 bases). V was shortened by 3 bases and J by 4 bases, with 10 bases between the two germline ends. The CDR3 consists of 14 residues. Germline-derived CDR1 and CDR2 are SNHLY and FYNNEI. DNA for the CDR3: TGTGCCAGCAGTGATAGCGGACGGTACAATGAGCAGTTCTTC. Translating gives CASSDSGRYNEQFF. Full variable domain (missing parts from reference TRBV2 and TRBJ2-1): EPEVTQTPSHQVTQMGQEVILRCVPISNHLYFYWYRQILGQKVEFLVSFYNNEISEKSEIFDDQFSVERPDGSNFTLKIRSTKLEDSAMYFCASSDSGRYNEQFFGPGTRLTVL.